What follows are 29 T cell receptor beta chains derived from one specimen sequenced in a study of CD8 T cells in ankylosing spondylitis. Using its own MiXCR run on the 5' RACE reads, TCRdb lists one record per CDR3 protein. Of some 200,000 distinct CDR3 sequences detected, 10% to 15% appear once; the ten largest clones hold approximately 15%. Sample: blood, either unsorted or a sorted T cell fraction (not recorded which). These receptors all come from a male donor with ankylosing spondylitis or in good health (not recorded which).

This clonotype turned up a few times. CDR3: CASSSASGRAIEQFF. CDR3 bases: TGTGCCAGCAGCTCCGCTAGCGGGAGAGCCATTGAGCAGTTCTTC. V gene TRBV7-9 combines with J gene TRBJ2-1; TRBD2 matches 10 bases. This CDR3 spans 15 amino acids. J lost 9 bases, V lost 4 bases, and 9 bases had no gene match. The germline CDR1 and CDR2 sequences are SEHNR and FQNEAQ (reference sequence).

In this sample, this clonotype turned up many times. The rearrangement joins TRBV5-1 to TRBJ1-1; 7 nucleotides match TRBD1. The CDR3 sequence is 15 residues long. V was pared by 0 bases and J by 4 bases, with 6 bases of the junction left unmatched. Germline loops: CDR1 SGHRS, CDR2 YFSETQ. The CDR3 reads CASSLGQGWATEAFF. CDR3 bases: TGCGCCAGCAGCTTGGGACAGGGTTGGGCCACTGAAGCTTTCTTT. Looking up the rest from reference TRBV5-1 and TRBJ1-1 gives the full variable domain: KAGVTQTPRYLIKTRGQQVTLSCSPISGHRSVSWYQQTPGQGLQFLFEYFSETQRNKGNFPGRFSGRQFSNSRSEMNVSTLELGDSALYLCASSLGQGWATEAFFGQGTRLTVV.

This clonotype was picked up a small number of times. The chain is built from TRBV29-1 and TRBJ1-6, with D perhaps TRBD1 (5 bases). The V and J ends lost 4 bases and 7 bases respectively, with 8 bases between them. The V gene's germline CDR1 is SQVTM and CDR2 ANQGSEA. This CDR3 has 12 amino acids. The CDR3 nucleotides read TGCAGCGTTGGAGGGGACAATTCACCCCTCCACTTT. Residues: CSVGGDNSPLHF. The whole variable domain, remainder taken from reference TRBV29-1 and TRBJ1-6, is SAVISQKPSRDICQRGTSLTIQCQVDSQVTMMFWYRQQPGQSLTLIATANQGSEATYESGFVIDKFPISRPNLTFSTLTVSNMSPEDSSIYLCSVGGDNSPLHFGNGTRLTVT.

This clonotype has more than one count but fewer than ten. The V and J genes are TRBV12-3 or TRBV12-4 and TRBJ2-6; D ambiguous. Between the trimmed V and J ends, which lost 6 bases and 2 bases, there was a span of 11 bases. The CDR3 contains 15 residues. This CDR3 reads CASRHPQPGANVLTF. In DNA, the CDR3 is TGTGCCAGCAGGCACCCCCAGCCTGGGGCCAACGTCCTGACTTTC.

This clonotype was counted only a few times. CDR3 residues: CASSLPGHYNEKLFF. DNA of the CDR3: TGTGCCAGCAGCTTACCCGGACATTATAATGAAAAACTGTTTTTT. This chain joins TRBV7-2 and TRBJ1-4, with D possibly being TRBD1 (5 bases). Looked up from germline, CDR1 is SGHTA and CDR2 is FQGNSA. Trimming took 2 bases from V and 4 from J, leaving 11 bases between them. The CDR3 is 15 amino acids.

This clonotype showed up just a few times. The CDR3 loop is CASSLDSLREGTDTQYF. The CDR3 DNA sequence: TGTGCCAGCAGCTTAGATTCCCTCCGGGAAGGCACAGATACGCAGTATTTT. The chain links TRBV11-2 to TRBJ2-3; possibly TRBD2 for D (5 bases). This CDR3 region has 17 residues. V dropped 0 bases and J dropped 1 base, with 14 bases sitting between them. From germline, CDR1 is SGHAT and CDR2 FQNNGV.

This clonotype was seen more than once but under ten times. The chain links TRBV7-9 to TRBJ2-7; D tentatively reads TRBD1 or TRBD2 (5 bases each). V was cut by 1 base and J by 1 base, with 14 bases left in between. CDR1 is SEHNR and CDR2 is FQNEAQ in the germline V gene (reference sequence). The CDR3 has 16 residues. The CDR3 bases are TGTGCCAGCAGCTTAGGAGGGGCCCGAGGATCCTACGAGCAGTACTTC. Residues: CASSLGGARGSYEQYF.

The chain joins TRBV12-3 or TRBV12-4 to TRBJ2-7; TRBD1 is a possible D gene (6 bases). The ends were cut back, 5 bases at V and 3 bases at J, with 14 bases in the middle. The CDR3 consists of 14 residues. Written as DNA, the CDR3 is TGTGCCAGCAGTGGCTTGGGGGCGGTCTACGAGCAGTACTTC. This translates into CASSGLGAVYEQYF.

This clonotype was counted only a few times. The chain carries TRBV12-3 or TRBV12-4 and TRBJ2-1; 9 bases align to TRBD2. The CDR3 contains 15 residues. The V and J ends lost 3 bases and 6 bases, in that order; junction bases with no gene match: 6. The DNA of the CDR3 is TGTGCCAGCAGTTTTGGAGCGGGAGGTCTCAATGAGCAGTTCTTC. Translation: CASSFGAGGLNEQFF.

This clonotype showed up just a few times. The rearrangement joins TRBV5-1 to TRBJ2-7; 8 positions agree with TRBD1. Germline V gene lookup returns CDR1 SGHRS and CDR2 YFSETQ. CDR3 length equals 16 residues. Unmatched junction bases numbered 10, after V lost 0 bases and J lost 5 bases. DNA for the CDR3: TGCGCCAGCAGCTTGGCGTTTAGGACAGGGTTCGACGAGCAGTACTTC. Residues: CASSLAFRTGFDEQYF.

V is TRBV2 and J is TRBJ2-7, with no clear D. CDR1 is SNHLY and CDR2 is FYNNEI in the germline V gene. Trimming cost V 7 bases and J 1 base, with 11 bases left between them. This CDR3 region has 13 residues. The CDR3 DNA is TGTGCCAGCACTAGGGATCCGTCCTACGAGCAGTACTTC. Amino acids: CASTRDPSYEQYF. Full variable domain (missing parts from reference TRBV2 and TRBJ2-7): EPEVTQTPSHQVTQMGQEVILRCVPISNHLYFYWYRQILGQKVEFLVSFYNNEISEKSEIFDDQFSVERPDGSNFTLKIRSTKLEDSAMYFCASTRDPSYEQYFGPGTRLTVT.

This clonotype came up a few times. V usage is TRBV9 and J usage is TRBJ2-2; D is undetermined. With 1 base removed from V and 6 bases from J, the gap between germline ends came to 7 bases. The CDR3 is 13 residues long. From germline, CDR1 is SGDLS and CDR2 YYNGEE. The CDR3 here is CASSVQEPGELFF. The CDR3 coding sequence is TGTGCCAGCAGCGTACAGGAACCCGGGGAGCTGTTTTTT.

V usage is TRBV4-1 and J usage is TRBJ2-5, with D maybe TRBD2 (6 bases). CDR1 is MGHRA, CDR2 YSYEKL, per germline. The CDR3 has 16 amino acids. V was cut by 5 bases and J by 6 bases, with 22 bases left in between. CDR3 sequence (DNA): TGCGCCAGCAGCGGAGCGCGGGACCAGAATCCGAAGACCCAGTACTTC. It specifies CASSGARDQNPKTQYF.

This clonotype has just a few counts. The rearrangement uses TRBV4-2 and TRBJ1-1; no firm D call. The germline V and J ends were trimmed by 4 bases and 1 base, with 7 bases remaining between them. The CDR3 has 13 amino acids. Germline lookup yields CDR1 LGHNA and CDR2 YNFKEQ. The CDR3 DNA is TGTGCCAGCAGCCCTGCCTCGAACACTGAAGCTTTCTTT. It translates to CASSPASNTEAFF.

This clonotype was detected once. With a much larger clone just one base away, this may be a read error. V and J are TRBV13 and TRBJ2-1; the D gene is possibly TRBD2 (6 bases). The CDR3 is 14 amino acids. The germline V and J ends were trimmed by 5 bases and 6 bases, with 14 bases remaining between them. CDR1 and CDR2 from the germline V gene are PRHDT and FYEKMQ (reference sequence). This chain's CDR3 is CASSLGRDSNEQFF. The CDR3 DNA reads as TGTGCCAGCAGCCTCGGGAGAGACAGCAATGAGCAGTTCTTC.

This chain joins TRBV9 and TRBJ2-7, with no clear D. The CDR3 totals 14 residues. V shed 3 bases and J shed 3 bases, with 13 bases lying between them. CDR1 is SGDLS and CDR2 is YYNGEE in the germline V gene. CDR3 sequence: CASSGSAGDYEQYF. The CDR3 DNA sequence: TGTGCCAGCAGCGGTTCGGCTGGCGACTACGAGCAGTACTTC.

This clonotype was counted only a few times. The chain carries TRBV4-2 and TRBJ2-2, with D hard to call. This CDR3 spans 16 amino acids. From germline, CDR1 is LGHNA and CDR2 YNFKEQ. Trimming removed 0 bases at V and 0 bases at J, with 8 bases between. The CDR3 sequence: CASSQDFRPNTGELFF. The CDR3 DNA follows: TGTGCCAGCAGCCAAGATTTCAGGCCGAACACCGGGGAGCTGTTTTTT.

This clonotype has more than one count but fewer than ten. The chain has TRBV5-1 and TRBJ2-1; 10 bases are a match to TRBD1. The CDR3 totals 15 residues. Germline loops: CDR1 SGHRS, CDR2 YFSETQ. Unmatched junction bases numbered 6, after V lost 4 bases and J lost 5 bases. This chain's CDR3 is CASSAGQGTDNEQFF. The CDR3 DNA follows: TGCGCCAGCAGCGCGGGACAGGGGACTGACAATGAGCAGTTCTTC.

This clonotype was counted a few times. The V call is TRBV5-1, the J call TRBJ2-7, with 9 bases that match TRBD1. The germline V gene encodes CDR1 SGHRS and CDR2 YFSETQ. This CDR3 region has 14 residues. The ends lost 3 bases at V and 6 bases at J; junction bases unmatched: 7. CDR3 protein: CASSSGTGLSEQYF. Written as DNA, the CDR3 is TGCGCCAGCAGCTCAGGGACAGGGTTAAGCGAGCAGTACTTC.

The chain combines TRBV7-9 with TRBJ1-2; 7 bases fit TRBD1. V trimming: 1 base; J trimming: 4 bases; junction bases outside the gene matches: 3. The CDR3 contains 14 residues. From germline, CDR1 is SEHNR and CDR2 FQNEAQ (reference sequence). CDR3 region: CASSLEGGSYGYTF. CDR3 nucleotide sequence: TGTGCCAGCAGCTTAGAAGGGGGCAGCTATGGCTACACCTTC.

The chain combines TRBV6-5 with TRBJ2-3; maybe TRBD2 (5 bases). Germline V CDR1 and CDR2: MNHEY, SVGAGI. CDR3 length: 12 residues. Trimming shortened V by 6 bases and J by 3 bases, and 7 bases separated the two germline ends. The CDR3 sequence: CASREGTDTQYF. Written as DNA, the CDR3 is TGTGCCAGCAGAGAGGGTACAGATACGCAGTATTTT.

This rearrangement joins TRBV27 to TRBJ1-2; TRBD1 matches at 9 bases. The CDR3 consists of 16 residues. The junction had 10 bases not matched to a gene; V was cut back by 6 bases and J by 2 bases. The germline CDR1 and CDR2 sequences are MNHEY and SMNVEV (reference sequence). The CDR3, as DNA: TGTGCCAGCAGGGTACGGGGACAGGGCCGGAACTATGGCTACACCTTC. Translated, it gives CASRVRGQGRNYGYTF.

This chain links TRBV29-1 with TRBJ1-2; the match to TRBD1 covers 8 bases. The CDR3 spans 15 residues. Germline trimming cut 2 bases from V and 1 base from J; bases unmatched to any gene: 6. CDR1 is SQVTM, CDR2 ANQGSEA, per germline. The CDR3 loop reads CSVERDRTFNYGYTF. The CDR3 DNA reads TGCAGCGTTGAAAGGGACAGGACTTTTAACTATGGCTACACCTTC.

This clonotype occurred a few times. The chain joins TRBV25-1 to TRBJ2-7, with D tentatively TRBD1 or TRBD2 (6 bases each). The CDR3 has 15 residues. V was clipped by 0 bases and J by 0 bases, with 9 bases between them. CDR1 and CDR2 from the germline V gene are MGHDK and SYGVNS. The CDR3 nucleotides read TGTGCCAGCAGTGAATATCGGGGGCCCTCCTACGAGCAGTACTTC. The encoded protein is CASSEYRGPSYEQYF.

This clonotype was seen a handful of times. The chain carries TRBV10-2 and TRBJ2-7; tentatively, D is TRBD2 (5 bases). The CDR3 has 13 residues. V gave up 3 bases and J gave up 3 bases, with 9 bases separating them. Germline V lookup: CDR1 WSHSY, CDR2 SAAADI. The CDR3 sequence is CASSETDCYEQYF. The CDR3 bases are TGCGCCAGCAGTGAAACGGACTGCTACGAGCAGTACTTC.

This chain uses TRBV7-9 with TRBJ2-7; 10 bases line up with TRBD2. This CDR3 region has 16 residues. V shed 4 bases and J 3 bases; nucleotides not matched to a gene: 9. Per germline, CDR1 SEHNR and CDR2 FQNEAQ (reference sequence). DNA for the CDR3: TGTGCCAGCAGCTCCGTCAGACTAGCGGGCTACTACGAGCAGTACTTC. This gives the protein CASSSVRLAGYYEQYF.

This clonotype was seen many times. The chain joins TRBV12-3 or TRBV12-4 to TRBJ2-5; D perhaps matches TRBD1 (5 bases). This CDR3 is built from 14 residues. Trimming removed 4 bases from V and 5 bases from J, with 14 bases in between. CDR3 sequence: CASSWNPAGETQYF. In DNA, the CDR3 is TGTGCCAGCAGTTGGAATCCAGCAGGGGAGACCCAGTACTTC.

This clonotype has more than one count but fewer than ten. The chain has TRBV6-5 and TRBJ2-7; perhaps TRBD2 as D (5 bases). The germline CDR1 and CDR2 sequences are MNHEY and SVGAGI. The CDR3 spans 15 residues. Trimming stripped 2 bases from V and 7 bases from J, with 18 bases between. The CDR3 spells CASSYPNRGTGEQYF. The CDR3 bases are TGTGCCAGCAGTTACCCCAATCGGGGTACGGGGGAGCAGTACTTC.

The rearrangement joins TRBV20-1 to TRBJ2-3; the match to TRBD2 covers 8 bases. CDR1 and CDR2 (germline): DFQATT, SNEGSKA (reference sequence). This CDR3 has 19 residues. Unmatched junction bases numbered 20, after V lost 6 bases and J lost 0 bases. For the CDR3, the DNA is TGCAGTGCCCACCCGGGAGCGGGGGATTGGCTGACTAGCACAGATACGCAGTATTTT. It yields the protein CSAHPGAGDWLTSTDTQYF.